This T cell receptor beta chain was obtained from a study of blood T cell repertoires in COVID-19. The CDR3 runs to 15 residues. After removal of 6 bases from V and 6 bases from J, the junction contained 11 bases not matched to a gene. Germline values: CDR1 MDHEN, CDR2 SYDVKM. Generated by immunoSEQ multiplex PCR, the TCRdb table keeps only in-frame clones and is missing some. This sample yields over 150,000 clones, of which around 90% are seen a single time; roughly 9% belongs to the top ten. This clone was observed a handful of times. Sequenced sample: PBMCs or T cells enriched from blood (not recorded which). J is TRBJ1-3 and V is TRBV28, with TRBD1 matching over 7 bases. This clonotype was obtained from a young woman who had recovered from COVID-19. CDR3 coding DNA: TGTGCCAGCAGCACAAACCCGGACAGGTCAAACACCATATATTTT. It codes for CASSTNPDRSNTIYF.